These 25 T cell receptor beta chains share one sample of origin, sequenced in a study of blood T cells in healthy people across ages. Sample-barcoded 5' priming and a J-beta primer mix drove a second PCR of roughly 6 to 12 cycles. TCRdb ran MiXCR on the 5' RACE reads and lists one entry per CDR3 protein. The data show 1 million to 1.2 million distinct CDR3 sequences, less than 45% seen once. The sequencing input was blood. The receptors were sampled from a man aged 18 to 35 in good health.

In its sample, this clonotype was seen once. The V and J genes are TRBV6-2 or TRBV6-3 and TRBJ1-1; D is perhaps TRBD1 (5 bases). CDR3 size: 11 residues. Germline-derived CDR1 and CDR2 are MNHEY and SVGEGT. Trimming shortened V by 6 bases and J by 11 bases, and 13 bases separated the two germline ends. The CDR3 here is CASSTYGGAFF. CDR3 coding DNA: TGTGCCAGCAGCACCTACGGGGGGGCTTTCTTT.

This clonotype came up a few times. This chain joins TRBV10-3 and TRBJ2-1, with 9 bases fitting TRBD2. Germline V CDR1 and CDR2: ENHRY, SYGVKD. V shed 6 bases and J 3 bases; nucleotides not matched to a gene: 3. The CDR3 length is 14 residues. CDR3 sequence reads: CAIRSGGNYNEQFF. The CDR3 DNA reads TGTGCCATCAGGAGCGGGGGGAACTACAATGAGCAGTTCTTC.

The chain links TRBV3-1 to TRBJ1-2; unclear D gene. V was trimmed by 5 bases and J by 7 bases, leaving 14 bases between them. From germline, CDR1 is LGHDT and CDR2 YNNKEL (reference sequence). The length of the CDR3 is 13 residues. As DNA, the CDR3 is TGTGCCAGCAGCGCCGCGACGATTGGTGGCTACACCTTC. Translated, it gives CASSAATIGGYTF.

This clonotype came up once. The J gene is TRBJ2-3, the V gene TRBV28, with D perhaps matching TRBD1 (5 bases). V lost 5 bases and J 1 base, leaving 13 bases between the germline ends. Germline CDR1 MDHEN, CDR2 SYDVKM. The CDR3 has 15 residues. The CDR3 loop is CASSRFGHRTDTQYF. As DNA, the CDR3 is TGTGCCAGCAGTCGTTTTGGACATCGCACAGATACGCAGTATTTT.

Only a few counts were recorded for this clonotype. The rearrangement links TRBV4-3 to TRBJ1-6; no clear D. Between the trimmed V and J ends, which lost 0 bases and 0 bases, there was a span of 12 bases. The germline CDR1 and CDR2 sequences are LGHNA and YSLEER. The CDR3 is made up of 18 amino acids. The CDR3 sequence: CASSQDYEASSYNSPLHF. For the CDR3, the DNA is TGCGCCAGCAGCCAAGATTATGAGGCGAGCTCCTATAATTCACCCCTCCACTTT.

This clonotype was seen ten or more times. The rearrangement links TRBV7-2 to TRBJ2-1; D not certain. Germline values: CDR1 SGHTA, CDR2 FQGNSA. CDR3 length: 15 residues. With 1 base removed from V and 3 bases from J, the gap between germline ends came to 10 bases. The CDR3 sequence is CASSLERRSYNEQFF. The CDR3 bases are TGTGCCAGCAGCTTAGAGAGGCGTAGCTACAATGAGCAGTTCTTC. Using reference TRBV7-2 and TRBJ2-1 for the parts outside the CDR3, the full variable domain is GAGVSQSPSNKVTEKGKDVELRCDPISGHTALYWYRQSLGQGLEFLIYFQGNSAPDKSGLPSDRFSAERTGGSVSTLTIQRTQQEDSAVYLCASSLERRSYNEQFFGPGTRLTVL.

This clonotype has at least ten counts. This chain connects TRBV6-5 to TRBJ1-2; 11 nucleotides agree with TRBD1. V shed 2 bases and J 5 bases; nucleotides not matched to a gene: 7. This CDR3 comprises 16 residues. Germline V gene data show CDR1 as MNHEY and CDR2 as SVGAGI. The CDR3 is CASSYLRTGGQYGYTF. CDR3 sequence (DNA): TGTGCCAGCAGTTACCTAAGGACAGGGGGCCAGTATGGCTACACCTTC.

In DNA, the CDR3 is TGTGCCAGCAGCTTAACAACGCGGGGAGAAGAAAAACTGTTTTTT. Protein sequence: CASSLTTRGEEKLFF. V gene TRBV7-8 combines with J gene TRBJ1-4; D is unclear. V lost 2 bases, J lost 8 bases, and 15 bases lay in between. This CDR3 contains 15 residues. Germline loops: CDR1 SGHVS, CDR2 FQNEAQ.

A few counts support this clonotype. CDR3 nucleotide sequence: TGTGCCAGCAGACTAGCCCCTGACACAGATACGCAGTATTTT. This translates into CASRLAPDTDTQYF. The V gene is TRBV9, the J gene TRBJ2-3; perhaps TRBD2 as D (6 bases). The V end was cut by 5 bases, the J end by 2 bases, with 12 bases between. Germline CDR1 reads SGDLS; CDR2 reads YYNGEE. The CDR3 runs to 14 residues.

The chain recombines TRBV11-2 with TRBJ2-1; D perhaps matches TRBD1 (5 bases). CDR3 length equals 16 residues. Looked up from germline, CDR1 is SGHAT and CDR2 is FQNNGV. The V gene lost 4 bases and the J gene lost 7 bases, with 20 bases spanning the gap. The CDR3: CASSSIRLQGWNEQFF. CDR3 in DNA: TGTGCCAGCAGCTCGATAAGGCTGCAGGGTTGGAATGAGCAGTTCTTC.

This clonotype has a handful of counts. This sequence joins TRBV4-3 and TRBJ1-1, with D possibly matching TRBD1 (6 bases). The germline V gene encodes CDR1 LGHNA and CDR2 YSLEER. The CDR3 contains 16 residues. V was pared by 0 bases and J by 0 bases, with 11 bases between. The CDR3 nucleotides are TGCGCCAGCAGCCAAGATCTGGACAGCTTGAACACTGAAGCTTTCTTT. It specifies CASSQDLDSLNTEAFF.

This chain connects TRBV20-1 to TRBJ1-1; 9 nucleotides agree with TRBD1. J was trimmed by 1 base and V by 8 bases; bases with no gene match: 8. This CDR3 is built from 14 residues. CDR1 is DFQATT and CDR2 is SNEGSKA in the germline V gene (reference sequence). The CDR3 sequence: CSHRGGQGNTEAFF. CDR3 sequence (DNA): TGCAGTCATCGGGGGGGACAGGGGAACACTGAAGCTTTCTTT.

In the case of this clonotype: One junction end does not reproduce the germline sequence, and a read error may be involved. The chain carries TRBV7-2 and TRBJ2-3; D remains ambiguous. The CDR3 loop spans 15 amino acids. In germline, CDR1 is SGHTA, CDR2 FQGNSA. CDR3 in amino acids: CANSPEWALTDTQYF. In nucleotides, the CDR3 is TGTGCCAACAGCCCAGAGTGGGCACTCACAGATACGCAGTATTTT. Full variable domain (missing parts from reference TRBV7-2 and TRBJ2-3): GAGVSQSPSNKVTEKGKDVELRCDPISGHTALYWYRQSLGQGLEFLIYFQGNSAPDKSGLPSDRFSAERTGGSVSTLTIQRTQQEDSAVYLCANSPEWALTDTQYFGPGTRLTVL.

This chain links TRBV7-9 with TRBJ2-1; 8 bases agree with TRBD1. The DNA end favors TRBJ2-7, so the J call may be wrong. Germline V gives CDR1 SEHNR, CDR2 FQNEAQ (reference sequence). This CDR3 spans 16 amino acids. CDR3 DNA sequence: TGTGCCAGCAGCTTACCCGGACAGGGAAAATACAATGAGCAGTACTTC. Encoded protein: CASSLPGQGKYNEQYF.

This chain uses TRBV20-1 with TRBJ1-5; tentatively, D is TRBD1 (6 bases). V was cut by 3 bases and J by 9 bases, with 18 bases left in between. This CDR3 is 14 amino acids long. Per germline, CDR1 DFQATT and CDR2 SNEGSKA (reference sequence). CDR3 sequence: CSARGTLLDRPQHF. The CDR3 coding sequence is TGCAGTGCTAGGGGGACATTACTTGATCGGCCCCAGCATTTT.

The chain recombines TRBV6-6 with TRBJ1-1; D gene ambiguous. From germline, CDR1 is MNHNY and CDR2 SVGAGI (reference sequence). The CDR3 covers 15 residues. The ends were cut back, 2 bases at V and 2 bases at J, with 12 bases in the middle. The CDR3 reads CASSYPPPPNTEAFF. The CDR3 DNA sequence: TGTGCCAGCAGTTACCCGCCCCCCCCAAACACTGAAGCTTTCTTT.

V gene TRBV2 combines with J gene TRBJ1-1; maybe TRBD1 (5 bases). V shed 4 bases and J shed 4 bases, with 13 bases lying between them. The CDR3 length is 14 residues. Per germline, CDR1 SNHLY and CDR2 FYNNEI. In nucleotides, the CDR3 is TGTGCCAGCAGTGGAGAAGGGGTGGGCACTGAAGCTTTCTTT. It codes for CASSGEGVGTEAFF.

This clonotype was seen a few times. The chain is built from TRBV6-1 and TRBJ2-1, with 13 bases that match TRBD2. CDR3 length: 17 amino acids. From germline, CDR1 is MNHNS and CDR2 SASEGT. The trim removed 6 bases at V and 0 bases at J, leaving 5 bases unmatched. DNA for the CDR3: TGTGCCAGCAGCCCGACTAGCGGGGGGTACTCCTACAATGAGCAGTTCTTC. It specifies CASSPTSGGYSYNEQFF.

There are a few counts of this clonotype. The chain is built from TRBV5-6 and TRBJ2-3; D not certain. Between the trimmed V and J ends, which lost 0 bases and 5 bases, there was a span of 7 bases. The CDR3 totals 13 residues. Germline V CDR1 and CDR2: SGHDT, YYEEEE. In DNA form, the CDR3 reads TGTGCCAGCAGCTTGGGATGGCTAGATACGCAGTATTTT. Translated, it gives CASSLGWLDTQYF.

This clonotype has at least ten counts. The CDR3 reads CSVLDSLAKNIQYF. The DNA for the CDR3 is TGCAGCGTTTTGGACTCATTAGCCAAAAACATTCAGTACTTC. This rearrangement joins TRBV29-1 to TRBJ2-4; D is perhaps TRBD2 (5 bases). CDR3 size: 14 residues. Trimming cost V 5 bases and J 0 bases, with 11 bases left between them. From germline, CDR1 is SQVTM and CDR2 ANQGSEA.

This clonotype showed up many times. The chain joins TRBV21-1 to TRBJ1-5. TRBV21-1 corresponds to a pseudogene. There are 15 residues in the CDR3. CDR3 in DNA: TGTGCCAGCACCTGGAGTGGGGGGACTAAGGGGCCCCAGCATTTT. Translating gives CASTWSGGTKGPQHF.

The chain combines TRBV20-1 with TRBJ2-2; D remains unclear. Germline CDR1 DFQATT, CDR2 SNEGSKA (reference sequence). The CDR3 is made up of 13 amino acids. V gave up 6 bases and J gave up 0 bases, with 8 bases separating them. The CDR3 DNA sequence: TGCAGTGCCCCTGACGCGAACACCGGGGAGCTGTTTTTT. It is translated as CSAPDANTGELFF.

The chain has TRBV6-2 or TRBV6-3 and TRBJ2-3; TRBD1 matches 9 bases. J gave up 0 bases and V 5 bases, and 6 bases lay outside the gene matches. This CDR3 region has 16 residues. CDR1 MNHEY and CDR2 SVGEGT come from the germline V gene. CDR3 protein: CASSQGQGWSTDTQYF. CDR3 coding DNA: TGTGCCAGCAGTCAAGGACAGGGGTGGAGCACAGATACGCAGTATTTT.

In nucleotides, the CDR3 is TGTGCCAGCAGTTTCCTTTCCGACGGCAGACACTCCTACGAGCAGTACTTC. It encodes CASSFLSDGRHSYEQYF. The V call is TRBV7-9, the J call TRBJ2-7; D uncertain. Deletions cut 6 bases from V and 0 bases from J, with 21 bases between. The length of the CDR3 is 17 residues. The V gene's germline CDR1 is SEHNR and CDR2 FQNEAQ (reference sequence).

V is TRBV12-5 and J is TRBJ1-5; no reliable D call. The CDR3 contains 13 residues. Trimming stripped 1 base from V and 3 bases from J, with 4 bases between. The germline V gene has CDR1 LGHNT and CDR2 FRNRAP. The CDR3 sequence: CASGLDLNQPQHF. Written as DNA, the CDR3 is TGTGCTAGTGGTTTGGATCTCAATCAGCCCCAGCATTTT.